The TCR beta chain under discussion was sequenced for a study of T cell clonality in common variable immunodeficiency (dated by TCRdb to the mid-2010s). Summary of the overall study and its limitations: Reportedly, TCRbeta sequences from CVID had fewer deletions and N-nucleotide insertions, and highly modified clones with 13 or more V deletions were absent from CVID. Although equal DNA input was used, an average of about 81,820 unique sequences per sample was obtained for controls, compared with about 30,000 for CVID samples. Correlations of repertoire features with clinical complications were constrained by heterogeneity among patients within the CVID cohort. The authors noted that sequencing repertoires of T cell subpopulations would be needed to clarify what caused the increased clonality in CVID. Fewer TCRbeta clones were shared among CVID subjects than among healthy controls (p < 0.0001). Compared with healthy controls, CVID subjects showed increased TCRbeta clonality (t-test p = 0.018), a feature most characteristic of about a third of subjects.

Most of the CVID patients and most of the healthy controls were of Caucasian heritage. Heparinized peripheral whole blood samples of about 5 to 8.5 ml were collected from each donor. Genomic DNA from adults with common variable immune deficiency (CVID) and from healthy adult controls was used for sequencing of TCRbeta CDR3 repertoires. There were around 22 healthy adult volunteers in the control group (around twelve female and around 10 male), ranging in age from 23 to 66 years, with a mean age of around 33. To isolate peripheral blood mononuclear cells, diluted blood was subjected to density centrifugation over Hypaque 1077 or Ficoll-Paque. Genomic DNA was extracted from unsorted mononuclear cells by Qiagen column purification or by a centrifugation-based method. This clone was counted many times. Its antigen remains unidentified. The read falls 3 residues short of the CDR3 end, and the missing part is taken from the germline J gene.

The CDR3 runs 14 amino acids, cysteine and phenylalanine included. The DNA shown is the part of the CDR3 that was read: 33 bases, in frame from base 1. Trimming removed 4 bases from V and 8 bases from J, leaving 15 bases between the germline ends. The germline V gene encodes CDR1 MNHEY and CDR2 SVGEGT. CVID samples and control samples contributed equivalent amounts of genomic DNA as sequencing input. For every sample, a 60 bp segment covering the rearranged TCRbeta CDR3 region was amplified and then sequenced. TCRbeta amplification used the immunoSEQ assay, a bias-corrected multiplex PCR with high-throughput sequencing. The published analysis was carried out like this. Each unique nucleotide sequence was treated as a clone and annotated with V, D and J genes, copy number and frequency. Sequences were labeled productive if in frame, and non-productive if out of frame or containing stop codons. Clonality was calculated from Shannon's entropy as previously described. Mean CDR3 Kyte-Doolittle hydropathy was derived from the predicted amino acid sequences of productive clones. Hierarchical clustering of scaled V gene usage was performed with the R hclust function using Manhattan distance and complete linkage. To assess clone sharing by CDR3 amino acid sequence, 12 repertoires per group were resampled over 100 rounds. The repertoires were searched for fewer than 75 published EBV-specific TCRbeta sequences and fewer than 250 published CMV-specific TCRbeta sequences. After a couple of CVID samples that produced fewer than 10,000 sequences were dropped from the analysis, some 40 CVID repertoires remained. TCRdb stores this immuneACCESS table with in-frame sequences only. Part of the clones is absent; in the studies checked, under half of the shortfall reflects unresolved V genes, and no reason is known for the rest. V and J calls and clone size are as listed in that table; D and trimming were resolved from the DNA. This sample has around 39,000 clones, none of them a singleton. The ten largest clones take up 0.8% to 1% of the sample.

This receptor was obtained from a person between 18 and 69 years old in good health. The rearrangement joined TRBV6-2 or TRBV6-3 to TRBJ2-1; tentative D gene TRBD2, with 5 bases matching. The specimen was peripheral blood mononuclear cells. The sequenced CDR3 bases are TGTGCCAGCAGTTCTGGAGCGGTAGCCCATGAG. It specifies CASSSGAVAHE. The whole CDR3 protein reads CASSSGAVAHEQFF.